These 11 T cell receptor beta chains originate from one sample sequenced in a study of T cell responses to AZD1222 COVID-19 vaccine. TCRdb's copy holds only in-frame clones and misses some; the assay was immunoSEQ multiplex PCR. The sample includes fewer than 100,000 clones, roughly 84% seen only once; the top ten take approximately 13%. This sample comprised peripheral blood, obtained on day 0 of AZD1222 vaccination. The receptors were gathered from an adult in good health.

This chain uses TRBV7-9 with TRBJ2-1; the D is unclear. CDR3 length: 16 amino acids. V was pared by 5 bases and J by 0 bases, with 14 bases between. Germline CDR1 SEHNR, CDR2 FQNEAQ (reference sequence). The DNA of the CDR3 is TGTGCCAGCAGCGGGTTCCAGGTTAGCTCCTACAATGAGCAGTTCTTC. Translating it yields CASSGFQVSSYNEQFF.

The V call is TRBV18, the J call TRBJ2-1, with D unresolved. This CDR3 has 12 residues. With 5 bases removed from V and 9 bases from J, the gap between germline ends came to 11 bases. Germline V gives CDR1 KGHSH, CDR2 LQKENI. This CDR3 is CASSEVVGEQFF. DNA for the CDR3: TGTGCCAGCTCAGAGGTAGTGGGTGAGCAGTTCTTC.

The rearrangement links TRBV14 to TRBJ1-3; D gene uncertain. This CDR3 comprises 16 residues. Germline CDR1 is SGHDN and CDR2 is FVKESK. Deletions cut 4 bases from V and 0 bases from J, with 13 bases between. The CDR3 DNA sequence: TGTGCCAGCAGCCGCATAGACCCCCTCTCTGGAAACACCATATATTTT. It is translated as CASSRIDPLSGNTIYF.

This chain uses TRBV18 with TRBJ2-3; no clear D. CDR3 size: 16 residues. The germline gives CDR1 KGHSH, CDR2 LQKENI. Trimming pared 2 bases from V and 0 bases from J, leaving 12 bases between. CDR3 region: CASSPVAEPSTDTQYF. In nucleotides, the CDR3 is TGTGCCAGCTCACCAGTTGCGGAGCCTAGCACAGATACGCAGTATTTT.

The chain carries TRBV11-3 and TRBJ2-5; weak D call: TRBD1 (5 bases). The CDR3 runs to 15 residues. Germline CDR1 and CDR2: SGHNT and YENEEA. V lost 5 bases and J lost 2, with 15 bases in between. The DNA for the CDR3 is TGTGCCAGCAGCCCTGAACAGGCCAGACAAGAGACCCAGTACTTC. This translates into CASSPEQARQETQYF.

The V gene is TRBV27, the J gene TRBJ2-7; D is perhaps TRBD1 (6 bases). This CDR3 is built from 15 residues. Germline V gene lookup returns CDR1 MNHEY and CDR2 SMNVEV (reference sequence). V dropped 5 bases and J dropped 3 bases, with 17 bases sitting between them. CDR3 DNA: TGTGCCAGCAGTGGAATGACAGGAACCTTCTACGAGCAGTACTTC. Translation gives CASSGMTGTFYEQYF.

The V call is TRBV4-1, the J call TRBJ2-2; D uncertain. The CDR3 is 14 amino acids. V shed 1 base and J shed 2 bases, with 5 bases lying between them. The V gene's germline CDR1 is MGHRA and CDR2 YSYEKL. CDR3 protein: CASSQGFNTGELFF. CDR3 DNA sequence: TGCGCCAGCAGCCAAGGTTTTAACACCGGGGAGCTGTTTTTT.

The chain links TRBV18 to TRBJ1-2; possibly TRBD1 for D (5 bases). The CDR3 length is 13 residues. V was clipped by 5 bases and J by 1 base, with 8 bases between them. Germline V gene sequence: CDR1 KGHSH, CDR2 LQKENI. DNA for the CDR3: TGTGCCAGCTCAGGGGACGTTAACTATGGCTACACCTTC. Encoded protein: CASSGDVNYGYTF.

This clone was observed a handful of times. The chain combines TRBV27 with TRBJ1-2; D perhaps matches TRBD1 (5 bases). CDR1 and CDR2 from the germline V gene are MNHEY and SMNVEV (reference sequence). CDR3 length equals 17 residues. The V gene lost 7 bases and the J gene lost 5 bases, with 26 bases spanning the gap. Here the CDR3 DNA reads TGTGCCAGCACCTTCCTTGGGACCCAGGGCGGAGCATATGGCTACACCTTC. This sequence encodes CASTFLGTQGGAYGYTF.

The chain uses TRBV6-6 and TRBJ2-6; no clear D gene. V was cut by 8 bases and J by 1 base, with 9 bases left in between. The CDR3 length is 14 residues. Germline V gene lookup returns CDR1 MNHNY and CDR2 SVGAGI (reference sequence). In nucleotides, the CDR3 is TGTGCCAGCCTCGACGTTTCTGGGGCCAACGTCCTGACTTTC. Its protein product is CASLDVSGANVLTF.

The CDR3 region is CASNQGTGVNQPQHF. The CDR3 DNA is TGTGCCAGCAACCAAGGGACAGGGGTAAATCAGCCCCAGCATTTT. V and J are TRBV5-8 and TRBJ1-5; 10 bases align to TRBD1. The CDR3 length is 15 residues. The junction had 7 bases not matched to a gene; V was cut back by 6 bases and J by 4 bases. Germline loops: CDR1 SGHTS, CDR2 YDEGEE.